The present entry profiles one TCR beta chain with its context. Its antigen remains unknown. Possible read error: a much larger clone is one base away. Each CDR3 protein gets one entry after TCRdb re-called the reads with MiXCR. The data hold about 42,000 distinct CDR3 sequences, with 12% observed a single time. This record comes from a study of type 1 regulatory T cells. The wider study: This in vitro CD4 product, T-allo10, is enriched for Tr1 cells and alloantigen-specific. Study outcomes and limitations: Type 1 regulatory T cells had a more restricted TCR repertoire than non-type 1 regulatory T cells.

The CDR3 is made up of 11 amino acids. CDR1 and CDR2 from the germline V gene are SGHTA and FQGNSA. Input material: cultured non-Tr1 T cells, either the whole culture or a sorted T cell fraction (not recorded which). This chain joins TRBV7-2 and TRBJ1-1; D call uncertain. This sequence originates from a human donor in good health. The CDR3 loop is CAGSADRWAFF. CDR3 nucleotides: TGTGCCGGCAGCGCCGATAGGTGGGCTTTCTTT.